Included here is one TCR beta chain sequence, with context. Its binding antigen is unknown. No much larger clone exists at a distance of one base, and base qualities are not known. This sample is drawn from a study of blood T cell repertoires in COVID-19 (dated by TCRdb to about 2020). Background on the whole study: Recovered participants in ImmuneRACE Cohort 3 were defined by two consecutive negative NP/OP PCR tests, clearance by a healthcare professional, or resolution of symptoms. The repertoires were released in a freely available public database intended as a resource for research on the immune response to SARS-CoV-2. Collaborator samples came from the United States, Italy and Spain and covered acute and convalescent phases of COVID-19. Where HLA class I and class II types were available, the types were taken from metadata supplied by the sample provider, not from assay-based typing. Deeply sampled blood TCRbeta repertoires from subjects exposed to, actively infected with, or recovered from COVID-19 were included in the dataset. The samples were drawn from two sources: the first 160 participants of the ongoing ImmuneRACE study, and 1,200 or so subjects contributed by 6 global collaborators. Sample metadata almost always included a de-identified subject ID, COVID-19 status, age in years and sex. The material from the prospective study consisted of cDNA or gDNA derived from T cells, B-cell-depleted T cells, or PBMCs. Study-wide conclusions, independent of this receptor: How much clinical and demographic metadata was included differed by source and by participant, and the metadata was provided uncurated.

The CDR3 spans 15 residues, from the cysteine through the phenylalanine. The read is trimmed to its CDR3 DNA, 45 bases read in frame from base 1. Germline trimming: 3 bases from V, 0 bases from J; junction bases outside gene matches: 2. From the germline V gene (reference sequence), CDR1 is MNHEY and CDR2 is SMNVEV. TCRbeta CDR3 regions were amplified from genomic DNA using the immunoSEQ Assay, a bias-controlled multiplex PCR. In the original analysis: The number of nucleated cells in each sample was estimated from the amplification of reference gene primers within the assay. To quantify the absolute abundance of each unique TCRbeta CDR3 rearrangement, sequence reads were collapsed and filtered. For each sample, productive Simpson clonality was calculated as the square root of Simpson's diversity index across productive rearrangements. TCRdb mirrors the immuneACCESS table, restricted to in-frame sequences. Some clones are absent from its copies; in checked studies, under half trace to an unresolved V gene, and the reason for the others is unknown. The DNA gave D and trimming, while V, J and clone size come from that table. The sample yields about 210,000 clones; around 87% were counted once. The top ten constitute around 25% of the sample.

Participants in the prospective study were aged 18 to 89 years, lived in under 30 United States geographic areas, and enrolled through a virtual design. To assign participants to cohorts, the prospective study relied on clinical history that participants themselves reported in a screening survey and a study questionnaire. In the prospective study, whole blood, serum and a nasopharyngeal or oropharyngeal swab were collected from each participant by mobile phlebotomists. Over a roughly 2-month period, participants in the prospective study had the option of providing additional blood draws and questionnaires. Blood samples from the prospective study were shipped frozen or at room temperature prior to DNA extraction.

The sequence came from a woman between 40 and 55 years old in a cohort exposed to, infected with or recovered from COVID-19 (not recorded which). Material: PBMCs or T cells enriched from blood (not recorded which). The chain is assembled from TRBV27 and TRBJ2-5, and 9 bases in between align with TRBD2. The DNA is TGTGCCAGCAGTTTGGGCGGGGGGGACCAAGAGACCCAGTACTTC. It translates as CASSLGGGDQETQYF.